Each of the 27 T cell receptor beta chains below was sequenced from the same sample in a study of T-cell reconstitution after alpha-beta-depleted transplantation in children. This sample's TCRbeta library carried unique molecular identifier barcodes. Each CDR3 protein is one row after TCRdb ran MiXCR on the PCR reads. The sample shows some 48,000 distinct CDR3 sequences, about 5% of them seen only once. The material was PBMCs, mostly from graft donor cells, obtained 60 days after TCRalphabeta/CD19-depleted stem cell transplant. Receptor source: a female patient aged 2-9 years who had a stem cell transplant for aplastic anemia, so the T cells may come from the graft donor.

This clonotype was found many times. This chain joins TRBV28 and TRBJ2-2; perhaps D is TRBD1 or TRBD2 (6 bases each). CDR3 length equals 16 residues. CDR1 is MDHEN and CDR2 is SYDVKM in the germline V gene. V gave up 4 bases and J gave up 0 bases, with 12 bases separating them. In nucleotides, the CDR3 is TGTGCCAGCAGTTGGTTGGGGGGCTCGAACACCGGGGAGCTGTTTTTT. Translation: CASSWLGGSNTGELFF. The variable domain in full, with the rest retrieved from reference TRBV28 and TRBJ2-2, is DVKVTQSSRYLVKRTGEKVFLECVQDMDHENMFWYRQDPGLGLRLIYFSYDVKMKEKGDIPEGYSVSREKKERFSLILESASTNQTSMYLCASSWLGGSNTGELFFGEGSRLTVL.

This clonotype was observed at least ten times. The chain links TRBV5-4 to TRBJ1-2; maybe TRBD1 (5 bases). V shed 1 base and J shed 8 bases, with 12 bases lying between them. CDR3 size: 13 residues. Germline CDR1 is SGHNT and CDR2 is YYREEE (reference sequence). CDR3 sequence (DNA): TGTGCCAGCAGCTTGCCAGGGAATAGCGGCTACACCTTC. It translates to CASSLPGNSGYTF.

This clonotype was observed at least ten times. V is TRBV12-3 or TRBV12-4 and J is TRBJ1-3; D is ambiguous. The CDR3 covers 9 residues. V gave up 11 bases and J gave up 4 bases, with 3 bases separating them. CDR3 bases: TGTGCCTCCGGAAACACCATATATTTT. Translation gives CASGNTIYF.

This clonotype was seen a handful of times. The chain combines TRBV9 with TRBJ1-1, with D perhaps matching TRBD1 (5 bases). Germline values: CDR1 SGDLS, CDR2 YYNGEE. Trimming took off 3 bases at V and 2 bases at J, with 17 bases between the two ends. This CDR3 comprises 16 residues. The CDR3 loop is CASSGGVGVGNTEAFF. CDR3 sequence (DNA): TGTGCCAGCAGCGGGGGGGTCGGGGTAGGTAACACTGAAGCTTTCTTT.

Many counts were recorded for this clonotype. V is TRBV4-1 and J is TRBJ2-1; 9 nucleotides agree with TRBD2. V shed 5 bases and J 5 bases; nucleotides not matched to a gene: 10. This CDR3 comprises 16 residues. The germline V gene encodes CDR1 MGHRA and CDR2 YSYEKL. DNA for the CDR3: TGCGCCAGCAGCTATTCTGCGGGGGGGCCTAACAATGAGCAGTTCTTC. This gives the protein CASSYSAGGPNNEQFF.

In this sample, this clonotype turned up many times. DNA of the CDR3: TGCAGTGCTGGACTAGCGGGGGGATGGAACACCGGGGAGCTGTTTTTT. Translating gives CSAGLAGGWNTGELFF. V and J are TRBV20-1 and TRBJ2-2; 14 bases agree with TRBD2. Germline CDR1 is DFQATT and CDR2 is SNEGSKA (reference sequence). CDR3 length equals 16 residues. V dropped 5 bases and J dropped 1; count of bases not matched to a gene: 3.

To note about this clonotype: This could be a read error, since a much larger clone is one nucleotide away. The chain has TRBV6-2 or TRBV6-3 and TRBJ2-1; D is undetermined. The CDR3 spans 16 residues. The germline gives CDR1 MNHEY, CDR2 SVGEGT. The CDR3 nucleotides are TGTGCCAGCAGTCCTCTTGCAACGAGCTCCTACAATGAGCTGTTCTTC. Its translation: CASSPLATSSYNELFF.

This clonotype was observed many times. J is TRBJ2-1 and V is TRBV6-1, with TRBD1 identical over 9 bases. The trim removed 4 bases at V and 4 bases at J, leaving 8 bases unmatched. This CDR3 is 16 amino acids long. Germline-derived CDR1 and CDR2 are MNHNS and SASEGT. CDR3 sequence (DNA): TGTGCCAGCAGTGGCAATCGACAGGGGGTATACAATGAGCAGTTCTTC. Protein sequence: CASSGNRQGVYNEQFF.

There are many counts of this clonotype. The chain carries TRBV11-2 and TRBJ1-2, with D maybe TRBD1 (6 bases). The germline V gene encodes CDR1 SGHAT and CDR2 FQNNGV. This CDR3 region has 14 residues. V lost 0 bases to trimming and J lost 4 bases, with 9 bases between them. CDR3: CASSLERTAYGYTF. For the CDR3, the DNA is TGTGCCAGCAGCTTAGAGCGGACAGCCTATGGCTACACCTTC. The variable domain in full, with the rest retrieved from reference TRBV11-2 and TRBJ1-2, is EAGVAQSPRYKIIEKRQSVAFWCNPISGHATLYWYQQILGQGPKLLIQFQNNGVVDDSQLPKDRFSAERLKGVDSTLKIQPAKLEDSAVYLCASSLERTAYGYTFGSGTRLTVV.

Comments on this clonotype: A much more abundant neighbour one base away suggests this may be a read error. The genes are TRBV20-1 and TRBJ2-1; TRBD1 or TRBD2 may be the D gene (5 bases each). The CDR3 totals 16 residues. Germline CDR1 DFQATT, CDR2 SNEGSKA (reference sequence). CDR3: CSARDMGTRSYDEQFF. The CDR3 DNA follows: TGCAGTGCTAGAGATATGGGGACCCGCTCCTACGATGAGCAGTTCTTC.

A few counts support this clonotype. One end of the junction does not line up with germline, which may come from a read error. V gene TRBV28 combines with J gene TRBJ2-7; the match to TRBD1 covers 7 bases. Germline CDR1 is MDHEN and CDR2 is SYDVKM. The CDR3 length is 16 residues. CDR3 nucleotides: TGTGCCAGCAGTCCCCAACCTGGGACAGCCTCCTCCGAGCAGTACTTC. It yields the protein CASSPQPGTASSEQYF.

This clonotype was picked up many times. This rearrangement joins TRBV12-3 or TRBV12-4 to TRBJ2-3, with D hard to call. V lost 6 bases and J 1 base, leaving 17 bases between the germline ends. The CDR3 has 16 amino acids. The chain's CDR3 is CASRNTGPLGTDTQYF. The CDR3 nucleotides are TGTGCCAGCAGGAATACCGGGCCCCTGGGCACAGATACGCAGTATTTT.

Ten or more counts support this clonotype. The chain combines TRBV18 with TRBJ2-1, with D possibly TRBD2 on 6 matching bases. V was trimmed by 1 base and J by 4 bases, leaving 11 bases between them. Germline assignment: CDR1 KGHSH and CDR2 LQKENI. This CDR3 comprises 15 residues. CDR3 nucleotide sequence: TGTGCCAGCTCACCACGAGCGGGCATATACAATGAGCAGTTCTTC. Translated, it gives CASSPRAGIYNEQFF.

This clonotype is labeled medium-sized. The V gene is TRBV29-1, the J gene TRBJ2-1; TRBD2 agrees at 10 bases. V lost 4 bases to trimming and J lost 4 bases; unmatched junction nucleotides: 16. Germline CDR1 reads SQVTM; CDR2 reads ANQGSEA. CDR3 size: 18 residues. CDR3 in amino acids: CSVASARSGLAIYNEQFF. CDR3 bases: TGCAGCGTTGCTTCGGCCAGGTCGGGACTAGCGATTTACAATGAGCAGTTCTTC.

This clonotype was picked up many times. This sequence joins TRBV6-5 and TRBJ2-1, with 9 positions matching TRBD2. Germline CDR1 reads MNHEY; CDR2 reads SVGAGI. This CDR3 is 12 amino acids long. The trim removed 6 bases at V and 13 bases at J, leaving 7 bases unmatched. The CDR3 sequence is CASSHQREAQFF. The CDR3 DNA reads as TGTGCCAGCAGCCATCAGCGGGAGGCACAGTTCTTC.

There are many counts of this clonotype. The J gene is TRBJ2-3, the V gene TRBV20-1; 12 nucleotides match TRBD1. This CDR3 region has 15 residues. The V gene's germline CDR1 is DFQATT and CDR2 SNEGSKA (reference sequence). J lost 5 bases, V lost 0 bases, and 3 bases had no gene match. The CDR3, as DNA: TGCAGTGCTAGAGATGGGACAGGGGGCAGAGATACGCAGTATTTT. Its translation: CSARDGTGGRDTQYF.

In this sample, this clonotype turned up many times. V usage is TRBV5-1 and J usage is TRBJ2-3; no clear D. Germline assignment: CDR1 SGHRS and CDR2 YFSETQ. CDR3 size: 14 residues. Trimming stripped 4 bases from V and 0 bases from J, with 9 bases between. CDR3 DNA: TGCGCCAGCAGCACCCGACCCAGCACAGATACGCAGTATTTT. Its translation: CASSTRPSTDTQYF.

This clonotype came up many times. The CDR3 DNA reads as TGTGCCAGCATCAAAAAAGGGACAGACAATCAGCCCCAGCATTTT. This gives the protein CASIKKGTDNQPQHF. The chain employs TRBV13 and TRBJ1-5; TRBD1 agrees at 7 bases. Germline V gives CDR1 PRHDT, CDR2 FYEKMQ (reference sequence). J was trimmed by 3 bases and V by 7 bases; bases with no gene match: 9. The CDR3 is made up of 15 amino acids.

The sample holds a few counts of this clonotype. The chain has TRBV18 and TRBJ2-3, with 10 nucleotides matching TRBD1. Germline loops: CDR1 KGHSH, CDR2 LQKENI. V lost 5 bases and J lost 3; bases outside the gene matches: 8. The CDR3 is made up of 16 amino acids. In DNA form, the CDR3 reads TGTGCCAGCTCATTTACCGGGACAGGGGCGACAGATACGCAGTATTTT. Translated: CASSFTGTGATDTQYF.

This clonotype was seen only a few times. DNA for the CDR3: TGTGCCAGCAGCCCCTCGGACCGCACCCCCTACGAGCAGTACTTC. It translates to CASSPSDRTPYEQYF. The chain combines TRBV3-1 with TRBJ2-7, with D unresolved. Germline-derived CDR1 and CDR2 are LGHDT and YNNKEL (reference sequence). V shed 4 bases and J shed 2 bases, with 15 bases lying between them. The CDR3 consists of 15 residues.

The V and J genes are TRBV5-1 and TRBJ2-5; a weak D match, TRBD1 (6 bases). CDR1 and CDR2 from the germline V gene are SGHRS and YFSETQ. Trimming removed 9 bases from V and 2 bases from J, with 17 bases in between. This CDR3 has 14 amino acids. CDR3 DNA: TGCGCCACCCGGGACAATGCTGGGCAAGAGACCCAGTACTTC. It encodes CATRDNAGQETQYF.

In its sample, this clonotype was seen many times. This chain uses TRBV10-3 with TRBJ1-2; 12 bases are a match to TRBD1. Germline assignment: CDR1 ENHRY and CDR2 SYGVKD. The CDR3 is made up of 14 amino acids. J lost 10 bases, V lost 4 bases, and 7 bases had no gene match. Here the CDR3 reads CAISGLLGQGAYTF. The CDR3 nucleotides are TGTGCCATCAGTGGTTTACTGGGACAGGGGGCCTACACCTTC.

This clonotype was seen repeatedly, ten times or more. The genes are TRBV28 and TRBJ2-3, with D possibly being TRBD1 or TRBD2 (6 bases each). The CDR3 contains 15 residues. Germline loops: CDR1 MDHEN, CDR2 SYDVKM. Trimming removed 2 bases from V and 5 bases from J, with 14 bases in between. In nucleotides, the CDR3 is TGTGCCAGCAGTTTAGGGGGGCCCCAACGAGATACGCAGTATTTT. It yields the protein CASSLGGPQRDTQYF.

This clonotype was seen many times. The CDR3 here is CSTLTPRGSPITYEQYF. Written as DNA, the CDR3 is TGCAGCACATTAACCCCCAGGGGCTCCCCGATCACCTACGAGCAGTACTTC. The rearrangement joins TRBV29-1 to TRBJ2-7, with D perhaps TRBD1 (6 bases). CDR1 SQVTM and CDR2 ANQGSEA come from the germline V gene. The CDR3 is made up of 17 amino acids. The V end was cut by 8 bases, the J end by 2 bases, with 28 bases between.

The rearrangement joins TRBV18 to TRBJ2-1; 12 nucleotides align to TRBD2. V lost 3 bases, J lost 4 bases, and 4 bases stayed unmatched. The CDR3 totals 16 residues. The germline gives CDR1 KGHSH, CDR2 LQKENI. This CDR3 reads CASSPSTSGGYNEQFF. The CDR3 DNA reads TGTGCCAGCTCACCGTCGACTAGCGGGGGTTACAATGAGCAGTTCTTC.

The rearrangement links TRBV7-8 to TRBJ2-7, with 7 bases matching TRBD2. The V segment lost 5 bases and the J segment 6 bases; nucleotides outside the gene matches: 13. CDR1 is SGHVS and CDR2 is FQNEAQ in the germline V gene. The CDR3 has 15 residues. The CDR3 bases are TGTGCCAGCAGCACTAGCGCTGTCCTTCTGGGCGAGCAGTACTTC. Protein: CASSTSAVLLGEQYF.

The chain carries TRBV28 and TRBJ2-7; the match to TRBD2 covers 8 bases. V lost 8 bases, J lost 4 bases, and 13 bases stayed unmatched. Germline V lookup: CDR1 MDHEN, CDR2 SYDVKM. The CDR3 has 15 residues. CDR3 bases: TGTGCCAGCGGCCGGGGGGAAGCGGGAGTTTACGAGCAGTACTTC. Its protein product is CASGRGEAGVYEQYF.